Listed here are 17 T cell receptor beta chains from one sample, sequenced in a study of blood T cell repertoires in COVID-19. Assay used: immunoSEQ multiplex PCR; TCRdb lists only in-frame clones, some missing. The table has hundreds of thousands of clones, 81% seen once; the top ten hold 7.5% to 9%. The sequencing input was peripheral blood. The receptors originated from a woman of 80 years or more with acute or convalescent COVID-19.

The V call is TRBV2, the J call TRBJ2-3; 13 bases are shared with TRBD2. Germline-derived CDR1 and CDR2 are SNHLY and FYNNEI. V lost 8 bases, J lost 1 base, and 6 bases stayed unmatched. CDR3 size: 16 residues. CDR3 DNA sequence: TGTGCCAGCGGACTAGCGGGAGCGAGCGGCACAGATACGCAGTATTTT. Encoded protein: CASGLAGASGTDTQYF. Using reference TRBV2 and TRBJ2-3 for the parts outside the CDR3, the full variable domain is EPEVTQTPSHQVTQMGQEVILRCVPISNHLYFYWYRQILGQKVEFLVSFYNNEISEKSEIFDDQFSVERPDGSNFTLKIRSTKLEDSAMYFCASGLAGASGTDTQYFGPGTRLTVL.

V gene TRBV28 combines with J gene TRBJ2-7; maybe TRBD2 (5 bases). Trimming cost V 3 bases and J 4 bases, with 10 bases left between them. The CDR3 consists of 13 residues. CDR1 MDHEN and CDR2 SYDVKM come from the germline V gene. The CDR3 coding sequence is TGTGCCAGCAGTTTCGGGGTCGTGTACGAGCAGTACTTC. Encoded protein: CASSFGVVYEQYF.

The chain is built from TRBV7-2 and TRBJ2-1; TRBD2 might be the D (5 bases). V shed 5 bases and J shed 9 bases, with 14 bases lying between them. Germline CDR1 reads SGHTA; CDR2 reads FQGNSA. The CDR3 runs to 13 residues. This CDR3 reads CASSLVGASEQFF. The CDR3, as DNA: TGTGCCAGCAGCCTAGTGGGAGCCAGTGAGCAGTTCTTC.

CDR3 sequence (DNA): TGTGCCAGCAGTCCCCCAGGCTCTGGAAACACCATATATTTT. This translates into CASSPPGSGNTIYF. The chain has TRBV6-6 and TRBJ1-3; D not resolved. The CDR3 spans 14 residues. Trimming stripped 5 bases from V and 0 bases from J, with 8 bases between. CDR1 and CDR2 (germline): MNHNY, SVGAGI (reference sequence).

Concerning this clone: Other DNA variants within this sample encode the same CDR3. The chain combines TRBV18 with TRBJ1-1, with D possibly being TRBD1 (5 bases). The germline V gene encodes CDR1 KGHSH and CDR2 LQKENI. The CDR3 consists of 13 residues. V shed 0 bases and J shed 3 bases, with 5 bases lying between them. The CDR3 here is CASSPPGDTEAFF. The CDR3 DNA is TGTGCCAGCTCACCACCAGGGGACACTGAAGCTTTCTTT.

The CDR3 nucleotides read TGCAGTGCTACCGAGGAAGAGACCCAGTACTTC. It yields the protein CSATEEETQYF. The rearrangement uses TRBV20-1 and TRBJ2-5; D remains ambiguous. The germline V gene has CDR1 DFQATT and CDR2 SNEGSKA (reference sequence). The CDR3 extends over 11 amino acids. Trimming cost V 4 bases and J 3 bases, with 6 bases left between them.

The J gene is TRBJ2-1, the V gene TRBV30, with TRBD1 as a possible D gene (5 bases). The CDR3 is 12 amino acids. The V end was cut by 7 bases, the J end by 3 bases, with 10 bases between. Germline CDR1 GTSNPN, CDR2 SVGIG (reference sequence). The CDR3 region has the DNA TGTGCCTCTACAGGTATCTACAATGAGCAGTTCTTC. Its translation is CASTGIYNEQFF.

V gene TRBV6-5 combines with J gene TRBJ1-6; 9 nucleotides agree with TRBD1. The germline V gene has CDR1 MNHEY and CDR2 SVGAGI. The trim removed 8 bases at V and 9 bases at J, leaving 8 bases unmatched. The CDR3 totals 14 residues. The CDR3 DNA sequence: TGTGCCAGCTCGACCGGGACAGGGTCTTCACCCCTCCACTTT. Residues: CASSTGTGSSPLHF.

The V and J genes are TRBV9 and TRBJ1-5; TRBD1 might be the D (6 bases). This CDR3 comprises 14 residues. V lost 3 bases and J lost 5, with 12 bases in between. From germline, CDR1 is SGDLS and CDR2 YYNGEE. The CDR3 nucleotides read TGTGCCAGCAGCGCAGGGGCCCGAGATCAGCCCCAGCATTTT. Its translation is CASSAGARDQPQHF.

The chain has TRBV10-2 and TRBJ2-5; 7 bases line up with TRBD1. V lost 6 bases, J lost 1 base, and 5 bases stayed unmatched. CDR3 size: 14 residues. The V gene's germline CDR1 is WSHSY and CDR2 SAAADI. DNA of the CDR3: TGCGCCAGCAGAACGACAGGGACCCAAGAGACCCAGTACTTC. Amino acid sequence: CASRTTGTQETQYF.

This clone turned up a few times. DNA for the CDR3: TGTGCCAGCAGCCCGCTCCGGTCTGTCATCAGGGTATCCGAGCAGTACTTC. Its translation: CASSPLRSVIRVSEQYF. The chain has TRBV3-1 (or the pseudogene TRBV3-2) and TRBJ2-7; weak D call: TRBD1 (5 bases). V gave up 4 bases and J gave up 6 bases, with 25 bases separating them. CDR1 LGHDT and CDR2 YNNKEL come from the germline V gene (reference sequence). The CDR3 runs 17 residues.

The gene calls are TRBV6-5 and TRBJ1-5; D perhaps matches TRBD1 (5 bases). The ends were cut back, 8 bases at V and 3 bases at J, with 14 bases in the middle. Germline CDR1 reads MNHEY; CDR2 reads SVGAGI. The CDR3 has 14 amino acids. CDR3 in DNA: TGTGCCAGCCCCCCGGGGGGGGACAATCAGCCCCAGCATTTT. Protein sequence: CASPPGGDNQPQHF.

The chain joins TRBV6-5 to TRBJ1-3; perhaps TRBD1 as D (6 bases). Trimming cost V 8 bases and J 1 base, with 15 bases left between them. Germline V gives CDR1 MNHEY, CDR2 SVGAGI. CDR3 length: 15 residues. The CDR3 coding sequence is TGTGCCAGCTGCCGAACGGGACAATCTGGAAACACCATATATTTT. The encoded protein is CASCRTGQSGNTIYF.

In this sample, this clone turned up many times. V is TRBV27 and J is TRBJ1-3; D perhaps matches TRBD1 (5 bases). CDR3 size: 16 residues. Germline lookup yields CDR1 MNHEY and CDR2 SMNVEV (reference sequence). V was cut by 3 bases and J by 3 bases, with 15 bases left in between. DNA of the CDR3: TGTGCCAGCAGTTTTGGGGCCCGGTCGGGTGGAAACACCATATATTTT. Encoded protein: CASSFGARSGGNTIYF.

The rearrangement links TRBV24-1 to TRBJ2-1; TRBD2 aligns across 11 bases. Germline lookup yields CDR1 KGHDR and CDR2 SFDVKD. The length of the CDR3 is 18 residues. Trimming at V came to 1 base and at J to 7 bases, leaving 11 bases not matched to a gene. The CDR3 loop reads CATSDFGRASGRPNEQFF. The CDR3 region has the DNA TGTGCCACCAGTGATTTTGGAAGAGCTAGCGGGAGGCCTAATGAGCAGTTCTTC.

This chain links TRBV2 with TRBJ1-4; TRBD1 matches at 7 bases. Germline V gene data show CDR1 as SNHLY and CDR2 as FYNNEI. The ends lost 1 base at V and 7 bases at J; junction bases unmatched: 6. The CDR3 spans 15 residues. The CDR3 region has the DNA TGTGCCAGCAGTGAAGAAACAGGGGTGGGTGAAAAACTGTTTTTT. This sequence encodes CASSEETGVGEKLFF.

This clone was found once. V usage is TRBV5-1 and J usage is TRBJ2-7, with 9 bases lining up with TRBD1. CDR1 SGHRS and CDR2 YFSETQ come from the germline V gene. V shed 4 bases and J 4 bases; nucleotides not matched to a gene: 6. This CDR3 has 14 amino acids. CDR3 sequence reads: CASSTSGTGYEQYF. The CDR3 DNA sequence: TGCGCCAGCAGCACCAGCGGGACAGGGTACGAGCAGTACTTC.